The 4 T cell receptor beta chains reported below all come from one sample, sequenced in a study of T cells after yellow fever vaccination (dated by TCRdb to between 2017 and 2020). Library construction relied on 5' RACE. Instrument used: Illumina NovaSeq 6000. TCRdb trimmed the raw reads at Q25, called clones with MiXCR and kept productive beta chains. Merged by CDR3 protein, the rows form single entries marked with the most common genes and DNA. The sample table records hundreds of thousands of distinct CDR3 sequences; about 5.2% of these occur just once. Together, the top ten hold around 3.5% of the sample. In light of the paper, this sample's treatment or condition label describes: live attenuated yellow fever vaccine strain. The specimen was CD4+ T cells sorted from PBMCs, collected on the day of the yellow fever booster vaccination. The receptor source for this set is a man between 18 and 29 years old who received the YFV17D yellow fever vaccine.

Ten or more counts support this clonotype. CDR3 amino acids: CASSVGVVGGKYNEQFF. In DNA, the CDR3 is TGTGCCAGCAGCGTGGGCGTTGTCGGGGGAAAATACAATGAGCAGTTCTTC. The rearrangement uses TRBV9 and TRBJ2-1, with D possibly TRBD2 on 6 matching bases. V dropped 2 bases and J dropped 4 bases, with 19 bases sitting between them. The length of the CDR3 is 17 residues. Germline values: CDR1 SGDLS, CDR2 YYNGEE.

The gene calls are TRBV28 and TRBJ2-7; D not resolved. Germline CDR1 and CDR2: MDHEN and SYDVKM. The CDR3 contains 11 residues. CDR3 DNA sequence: TGTGTCAGCACTGGGCCTTACGTGCACTACGTC. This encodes CVSTGPYVHYV.

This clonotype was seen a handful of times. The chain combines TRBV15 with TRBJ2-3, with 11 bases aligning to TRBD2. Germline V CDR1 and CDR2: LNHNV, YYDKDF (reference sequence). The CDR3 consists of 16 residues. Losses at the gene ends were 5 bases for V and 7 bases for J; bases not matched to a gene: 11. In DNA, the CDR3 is TGTGCCACCAGCGGACTCCTAGCGGGGGGCTTAAATACGCAGTATTTT. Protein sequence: CATSGLLAGGLNTQYF. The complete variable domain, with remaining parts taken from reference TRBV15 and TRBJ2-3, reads DAMVIQNPRYQVTQFGKPVTLSCSQTLNHNVMYWYQQKSSQAPKLLFHYYDKDFNNEADTPDNFQSRRPNTSFCFLDIRSPGLGDTAMYLCATSGLLAGGLNTQYFGPGTRLTVL.

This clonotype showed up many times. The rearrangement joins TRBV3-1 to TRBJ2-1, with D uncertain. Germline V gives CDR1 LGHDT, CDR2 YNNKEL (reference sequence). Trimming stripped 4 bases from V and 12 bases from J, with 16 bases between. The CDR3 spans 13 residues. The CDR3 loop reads CASSPADPAAQFF. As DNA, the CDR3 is TGTGCCAGCAGCCCTGCTGATCCGGCTGCGCAGTTCTTC.